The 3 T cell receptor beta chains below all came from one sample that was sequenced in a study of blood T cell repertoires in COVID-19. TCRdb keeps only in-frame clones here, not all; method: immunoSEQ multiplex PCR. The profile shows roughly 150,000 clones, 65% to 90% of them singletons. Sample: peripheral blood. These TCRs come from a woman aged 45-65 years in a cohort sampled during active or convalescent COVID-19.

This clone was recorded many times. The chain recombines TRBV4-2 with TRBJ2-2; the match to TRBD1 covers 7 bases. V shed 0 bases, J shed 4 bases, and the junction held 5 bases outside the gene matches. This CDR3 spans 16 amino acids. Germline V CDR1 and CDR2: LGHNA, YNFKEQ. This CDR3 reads CASSQEGNRGTGELFF. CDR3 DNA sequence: TGTGCCAGCAGCCAAGAAGGAAACAGGGGCACCGGGGAGCTGTTTTTT.

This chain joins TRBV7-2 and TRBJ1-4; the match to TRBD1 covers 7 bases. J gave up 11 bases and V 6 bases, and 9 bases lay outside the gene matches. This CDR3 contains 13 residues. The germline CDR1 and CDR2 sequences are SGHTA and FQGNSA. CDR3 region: CASREGARGKLFF. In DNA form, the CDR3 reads TGTGCCAGCAGGGAGGGGGCAAGGGGGAAACTGTTTTTT.

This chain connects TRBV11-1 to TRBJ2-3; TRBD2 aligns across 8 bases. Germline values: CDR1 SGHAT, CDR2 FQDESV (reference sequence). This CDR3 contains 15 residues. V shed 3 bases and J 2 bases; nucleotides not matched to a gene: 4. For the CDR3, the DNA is TGTGCCAGCAGCTTTCGCGGGGGGCACACAGATACGCAGTATTTT. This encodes CASSFRGGHTDTQYF.